These 21 T cell receptor beta chains share one sample of origin, sequenced in a study of T-cell memory formation after mild COVID-19 (dated by TCRdb to about 2021). Receptor libraries were prepared by 5' RACE. Instrument on record: Illumina NovaSeq 6000. TCRdb reworked the public reads: Q25 trimming with fastp, MiXCR clone assembly, productive beta chains retained. CDR3 protein sequences are deduplicated, and each keeps its most common genes and DNA. The sample yields around 250,000 distinct CDR3 sequences; about 16% were counted once. The ten largest clones capture approximately 25% of the sample. The material sequenced was PBMCs or a T cell subset sorted from them (not recorded which). These TCRs come from a young man who had mild COVID-19 (a few samples of this study predate the infection). The sample titles of this study are shuffled in the database, so cell type and time point are left out; the donor was told from shared clones.

The chain employs TRBV20-1 and TRBJ2-7; D not resolved. Germline V lookup: CDR1 DFQATT, CDR2 SNEGSKA (reference sequence). Trimming shortened V by 6 bases and J by 0 bases, and 9 bases separated the two germline ends. The CDR3 is 12 amino acids. As DNA, the CDR3 is TGCAGTGCGAAAACGAGCTCCTACGAGCAGTACTTC. Its translation is CSAKTSSYEQYF.

This clonotype appeared a few times. This chain joins TRBV6-2 or TRBV6-3 and TRBJ2-7; D is perhaps TRBD1 (6 bases). The CDR3 length is 15 residues. The V and J ends lost 2 bases and 3 bases respectively, with 14 bases between them. Germline V gene sequence: CDR1 MNHEY, CDR2 SVGEGT. CDR3 sequence reads: CASSYVPGQIYEQYV. The CDR3, as DNA: TGTGCCAGCAGTTACGTTCCAGGACAGATCTACGAGCAGTACGTC.

This sequence joins TRBV4-3 and TRBJ2-1; possible D gene TRBD2, 6 bases. Germline loops: CDR1 LGHNA, CDR2 YSLEER. V lost 4 bases and J 3 bases, leaving 16 bases between the germline ends. The CDR3 is 16 residues long. CDR3 protein: CASSLTGTQDYNEQFF. CDR3 bases: TGCGCCAGCAGCCTAACCGGGACTCAGGACTACAATGAGCAGTTCTTC.

The chain combines TRBV13 with TRBJ2-7; maybe TRBD2 (6 bases). Germline assignment: CDR1 PRHDT and CDR2 FYEKMQ (reference sequence). V gave up 5 bases and J gave up 6 bases, with 14 bases separating them. The CDR3 covers 13 residues. CDR3 region: CASSPKLAPEQYF. The CDR3 bases are TGTGCCAGCAGCCCTAAACTAGCTCCCGAGCAGTACTTC.

In this sample, this clonotype turned up a few times. The chain has TRBV27 and TRBJ1-1; D ambiguous. The CDR3 spans 15 residues. The germline CDR1 and CDR2 sequences are MNHEY and SMNVEV (reference sequence). The V and J ends lost 3 bases and 1 base respectively, with 12 bases between them. The CDR3 nucleotides are TGTGCCAGCAGTTTTCGCGGGATCCGGAACACTGAAGCTTTCTTT. Residues: CASSFRGIRNTEAFF.

The CDR3 protein is CASSSQYGYTF. As DNA, the CDR3 is TGTGCCAGCAGCTCCCAGTATGGCTACACCTTC. The J gene is TRBJ1-2, the V gene TRBV7-2, with D hard to call. This CDR3 comprises 11 residues. The germline CDR1 and CDR2 sequences are SGHTA and FQGNSA. The V end lost 4 bases, the J end lost 5 bases, and 5 bases lay between the germline ends.

The chain has TRBV20-1 and TRBJ2-7, with TRBD1 matching 7 bases. Trimming took 4 bases from V and 6 from J; bases not matched to a gene: 9. This CDR3 contains 13 residues. Germline CDR1 and CDR2: DFQATT and SNEGSKA (reference sequence). Here the CDR3 reads CSANTQGDGEQYV. The CDR3 coding sequence is TGCAGTGCTAACACGCAGGGGGATGGCGAGCAGTACGTC.

The rearrangement links TRBV20-1 to TRBJ2-7, with D maybe TRBD2 (7 bases). Trimming took off 1 base at V and 2 bases at J, with 9 bases between the two ends. The CDR3 has 13 amino acids. Per the germline V gene, CDR1 is DFQATT and CDR2 is SNEGSKA (reference sequence). Written as DNA, the CDR3 is TGCAGTGCTAGAGGCGGGGGCCCCTACGAGCAGTACTTC. It specifies CSARGGGPYEQYF.

This clonotype was seen more than once but under ten times. The chain is built from TRBV20-1 and TRBJ2-7; D may be TRBD1 (5 bases). V gave up 0 bases and J gave up 4 bases, with 13 bases separating them. Germline V gene sequence: CDR1 DFQATT, CDR2 SNEGSKA (reference sequence). This CDR3 is built from 14 residues. CDR3: CSARDDSNTYEQYV. Written as DNA, the CDR3 is TGCAGTGCTAGAGACGACAGTAACACTTACGAGCAGTACGTC.

V usage is TRBV6-5 and J usage is TRBJ2-3; D may be TRBD1 (6 bases). Germline V gene lookup returns CDR1 MNHEY and CDR2 SVGAGI. There are 12 residues in the CDR3. The V gene lost 6 bases and the J gene lost 9 bases, with 13 bases spanning the gap. The CDR3 region has the DNA TGTGCCAGCAGAACGGACAGACAAACGCAGTATTTT. Translation gives CASRTDRQTQYF.

This clonotype occurred a few times. The rearrangement links TRBV27 to TRBJ2-3; 7 nucleotides agree with TRBD1. CDR3 length: 14 residues. Germline V gene data show CDR1 as MNHEY and CDR2 as SMNVEV (reference sequence). V shed 8 bases and J 4 bases; nucleotides not matched to a gene: 9. The chain's CDR3 is CASSKGARADTQYF. The DNA of the CDR3 is TGTGCCAGCTCAAAGGGGGCCCGCGCAGATACGCAGTATTTT.

This clonotype has more than one count but fewer than ten. This chain links TRBV7-2 with TRBJ2-1; 8 nucleotides line up with TRBD2. J lost 9 bases, V lost 5 bases, and 15 bases had no gene match. The germline gives CDR1 SGHTA, CDR2 FQGNSA. The CDR3 extends over 16 amino acids. The CDR3 coding sequence is TGTGCCAGCAGCCCCCCCGGGACTAGACATACAGTTGAGCAGTTCTTC. Translating it yields CASSPPGTRHTVEQFF. The variable domain in full, with the rest retrieved from reference TRBV7-2 and TRBJ2-1, is GAGVSQSPSNKVTEKGKDVELRCDPISGHTALYWYRQSLGQGLEFLIYFQGNSAPDKSGLPSDRFSAERTGGSVSTLTIQRTQQEDSAVYLCASSPPGTRHTVEQFFGPGTRLTVL.

The CDR3 bases are TGTGCCATCAGTGAGTCGAGAACAACCCCCTACGAGCAGTACTTC. It codes for CAISESRTTPYEQYF. The chain employs TRBV10-3 and TRBJ2-7; unclear D gene. CDR1 and CDR2 (germline): ENHRY, SYGVKD. CDR3 length equals 15 residues. Trimming cost V 0 bases and J 2 bases, with 11 bases left between them.

The CDR3 spells CSADSGFSRYF. The CDR3, as DNA: TGCAGCGCAGACAGTGGTTTTTCGCGGTATTTT. The J gene is TRBJ2-3, the V gene TRBV29-1, with D possibly matching TRBD1 (5 bases). The CDR3 runs 11 residues. The germline V gene encodes CDR1 SQVTM and CDR2 ANQGSEA. V dropped 7 bases and J dropped 14 bases, with 19 bases sitting between them.

This sequence joins TRBV6-1 and TRBJ1-5; the D is unclear. This CDR3 region has 12 residues. Germline V gene data show CDR1 as MNHNS and CDR2 as SASEGT. The V gene lost 5 bases and the J gene lost 6 bases, with 8 bases spanning the gap. The CDR3 DNA follows: TGTGCCAGCAGTCAATTCGCTCAGCCCCAGCATTTT. Protein: CASSQFAQPQHF.

The V gene is TRBV6-6, the J gene TRBJ1-5, with 9 bases fitting TRBD1. With 4 bases clipped from V and 5 bases from J, the junction kept 6 bases outside the gene matches. CDR1 is MNHNY, CDR2 SVGAGI, per germline (reference sequence). The CDR3 has 15 amino acids. CDR3 coding DNA: TGTGCCAGCAGTTGGACAGGGGCGTTGGATCAGCCCCAGCATTTT. Its translation is CASSWTGALDQPQHF.

J is TRBJ2-7 and V is TRBV7-6; D possibly corresponds to TRBD1 (6 bases). The V and J ends lost 1 base and 5 bases respectively, with 12 bases between them. The length of the CDR3 is 14 residues. CDR1 and CDR2 (germline): SGHVS, FNYEAQ. In DNA, the CDR3 is TGTGCCAGCAGCTTAGGTCAGGGGAGCCACGAGCAGTACTTC. Translation: CASSLGQGSHEQYF.

This clonotype was observed a handful of times. The rearrangement joins TRBV12-3 or TRBV12-4 to TRBJ1-1, with D unclear. The CDR3 totals 15 residues. V was clipped by 7 bases and J by 2 bases, with 17 bases between them. The CDR3 DNA reads TGTGCCAGCACCCAAAGTGTAGTGCCCAACACTGAAGCTTTCTTT. Translating gives CASTQSVVPNTEAFF.

There are many counts of this clonotype. The rearrangement uses TRBV6-5 and TRBJ1-3; D gene uncertain. This CDR3 has 14 amino acids. Trimming stripped 4 bases from V and 0 bases from J, with 7 bases between. Germline V gene lookup returns CDR1 MNHEY and CDR2 SVGAGI. Here the CDR3 reads CASSFLHSGNTIYF. DNA for the CDR3: TGTGCCAGCAGTTTTCTCCACTCTGGAAACACCATATATTTT.

At least ten counts were recorded for this clonotype. The rearrangement joins TRBV4-2 to TRBJ2-7; D gene ambiguous. The CDR3 loop spans 11 amino acids. The germline V and J ends were trimmed by 0 bases and 3 bases, with 0 bases remaining between them. Germline V CDR1 and CDR2: LGHNA, YNFKEQ. The CDR3 nucleotides read TGTGCCAGCAGCCAAGACTACGAGCAGTACTTC. Its translation: CASSQDYEQYF.

Here the CDR3 DNA reads TGTGCCACCAGTGATCCACAGGACACAGATACGCAGTATTTT. The encoded protein is CATSDPQDTDTQYF. The chain uses TRBV24-1 and TRBJ2-3; weak D call: TRBD1 (5 bases). V shed 3 bases and J shed 2 bases, with 8 bases lying between them. The germline CDR1 and CDR2 sequences are KGHDR and SFDVKD. There are 14 residues in the CDR3.